This TCR beta chain stems from a study of blood T cell repertoires in COVID-19. Study overall: Both acute and convalescent COVID-19 samples were obtained from the United States, Italy and Spain. Sources were T cells, B-cell-depleted T cells, or PBMCs; the material itself was cDNA or gDNA.

Germline assignment: CDR1 MDHEN and CDR2 SYDVKM. V was clipped by 4 bases and J by 5 bases, with 14 bases between them. The CDR3 runs 15 residues. How the authors handled the data: Reference gene primer amplification gave nucleated cell count estimates. Sequenced by immunoSEQ multiplex PCR; TCRdb stores in-frame clones only, minus some. The V and J calls and clone size are taken from that table; D and trimming were inferred from the DNA. The table has tens of thousands of clones, around 89% seen once. The sample was peripheral blood. V is TRBV28 and J is TRBJ1-4; D perhaps matches TRBD1 (6 bases). This TCR derives from a woman aged 80 or older with active or convalescent COVID-19. The CDR3 nucleotides are TGTGCCAGCAGTTCCATCCAGGGGACCAATGAAAAACTGTTTTTT. Amino acid sequence: CASSSIQGTNEKLFF.